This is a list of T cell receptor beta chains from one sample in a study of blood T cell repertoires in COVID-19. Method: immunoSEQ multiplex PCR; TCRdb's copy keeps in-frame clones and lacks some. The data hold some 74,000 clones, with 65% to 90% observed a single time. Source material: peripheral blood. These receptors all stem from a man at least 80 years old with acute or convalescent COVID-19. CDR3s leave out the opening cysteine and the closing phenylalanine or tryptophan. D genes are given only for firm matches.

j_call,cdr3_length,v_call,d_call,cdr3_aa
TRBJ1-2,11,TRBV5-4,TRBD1,ASSRKGADGYT
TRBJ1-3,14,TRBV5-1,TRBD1,ASSPTTGGVGNTIY
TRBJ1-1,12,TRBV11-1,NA,ASSLALRNTEAF
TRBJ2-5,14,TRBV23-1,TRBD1,ASTLCQGQRLETQY
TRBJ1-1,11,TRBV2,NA,ASRGAPNTEAF
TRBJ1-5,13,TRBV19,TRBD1,ASSIVGAGGQPQH
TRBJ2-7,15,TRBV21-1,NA,ASSKSGGWPGAYEQY
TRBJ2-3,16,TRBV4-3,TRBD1,ASSLVLGTGDGTDTQY
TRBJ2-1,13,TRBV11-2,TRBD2,ASSSSGRVNNEQF
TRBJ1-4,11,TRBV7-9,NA,ASSRDLNEKLF
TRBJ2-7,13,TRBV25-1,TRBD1,ASRKQGAAPPAVD
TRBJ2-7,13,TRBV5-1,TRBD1,ASSLGGQAFYEQY
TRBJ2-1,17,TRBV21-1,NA,ASSKEGLAGGLDDNEQF
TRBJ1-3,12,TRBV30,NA,AWNRGVSGNTIY
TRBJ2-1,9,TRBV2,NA,ASSGANEQF
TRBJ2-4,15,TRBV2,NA,ASSSTKQGWTKNIQY
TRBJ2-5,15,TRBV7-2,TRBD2,ASSLRGAGGNQETQY
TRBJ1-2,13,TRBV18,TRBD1,ASSSTRTGGYGYT
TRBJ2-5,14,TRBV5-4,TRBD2,ASSLGTSGGQETQY
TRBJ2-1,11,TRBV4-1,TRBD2,ASRELAGHEQF
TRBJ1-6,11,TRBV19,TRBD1,ASQGQGVSALH
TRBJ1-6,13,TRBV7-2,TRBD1,ASSLVRGQTSPLH
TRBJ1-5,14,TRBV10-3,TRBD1,AISETGGFSNQPQH
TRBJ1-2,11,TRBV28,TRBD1,ATNPGGGYGYT
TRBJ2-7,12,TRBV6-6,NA,ASNPGHGITEQY
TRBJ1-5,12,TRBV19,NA,ASSPGHFNQPQH
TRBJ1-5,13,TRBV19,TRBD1,ASTYEQGAKQPQH
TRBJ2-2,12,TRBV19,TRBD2,ASKKRGNTGELF
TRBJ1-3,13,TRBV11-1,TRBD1,ASSLGQHSGNTIY
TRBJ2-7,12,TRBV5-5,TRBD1,ASSTGTGVYEQY
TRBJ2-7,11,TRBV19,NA,ASSPTGWDEQY
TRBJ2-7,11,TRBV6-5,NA,ASSYRQGHEQY
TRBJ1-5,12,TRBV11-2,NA,ASSYGGGAGPQH
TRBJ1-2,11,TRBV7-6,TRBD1,ASSLETGIGYT
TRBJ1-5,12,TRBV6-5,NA,ASSYEAGQQPQH
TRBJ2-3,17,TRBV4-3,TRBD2,ASSQDPPTSGGFTDTQY
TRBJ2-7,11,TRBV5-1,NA,ASSLDTAYEQY
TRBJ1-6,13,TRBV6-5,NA,ASSSRTVHNSPLH
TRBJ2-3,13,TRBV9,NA,ASSAGDTSTDTQY
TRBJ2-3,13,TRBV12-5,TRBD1,ASGQGQGDTDTQY
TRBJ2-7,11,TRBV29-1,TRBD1,SALLGQGYEQY
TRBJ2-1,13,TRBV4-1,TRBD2,ASSLRTSSYNEQF
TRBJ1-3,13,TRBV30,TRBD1,AWTRDSLPGNTIY
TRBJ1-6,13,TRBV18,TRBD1,ASSPGQGANSPLH
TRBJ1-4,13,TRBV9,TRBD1,ASSARDRGGEKLF
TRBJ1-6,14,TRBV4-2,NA,ASSPQGLDYNSPLH
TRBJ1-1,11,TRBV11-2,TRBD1,ASTTTGSTEAF
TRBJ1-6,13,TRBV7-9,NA,ASSLDGLGSSPLH
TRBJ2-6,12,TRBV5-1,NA,ASSFESGANVLT
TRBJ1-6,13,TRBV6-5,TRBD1,ASSYGQGKYSPLH
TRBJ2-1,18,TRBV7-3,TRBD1,ASSLGSLRTGDRVDNEQF
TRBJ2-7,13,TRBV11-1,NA,ASSSLINGGHEQY
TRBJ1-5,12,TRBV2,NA,ASTLRDSNQPQH
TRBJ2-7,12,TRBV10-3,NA,AINAGTQGYEQY
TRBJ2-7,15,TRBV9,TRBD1,ASSARQGAFSSYEQY